Presented here are 9 T cell receptor beta chains from one specimen sequenced in a study of human T cells and chemical hapten exposure. One entry per CDR3 protein results from TCRdb running MiXCR on the RACE reads. The sample contains about 140,000 distinct CDR3 sequences, 10% to 15% of which appear only once. Regarding time point: patch test 2, 6 weeks after DPC sensitization. Treatment indicated: therapeutic diphenylcyclopropenone sensitization with weekly scalp DPC. Material: whole blood, obtained in connection with sensitization to the hapten diphenylcyclopropenone (DPC). Every receptor here comes from a woman aged 50 to 60 with alopecia areata. Some clones in this sample may be carry-over from other donors' samples.

This clonotype was seen at least ten times. V gene TRBV7-2 combines with J gene TRBJ2-1; perhaps TRBD1 as D (5 bases). Germline V lookup: CDR1 SGHTA, CDR2 FQGNSA. The CDR3 has 14 residues. Trimming removed 7 bases from V and 7 bases from J, with 17 bases in between. The CDR3 is CASKNPPGRNEQFF. The CDR3 DNA sequence: TGTGCCAGCAAAAATCCTCCAGGGCGAAATGAGCAGTTCTTC.

V gene TRBV12-3 or TRBV12-4 combines with J gene TRBJ1-1; weak D call: TRBD1 (5 bases). Trimming removed 3 bases from V and 4 bases from J, with 15 bases in between. The CDR3 has 15 amino acids. DNA of the CDR3: TGTGCCAGCAGTTTCGGGTCCCAGAGGGGCACTGAAGCTTTCTTT. Translation gives CASSFGSQRGTEAFF.

The chain employs TRBV10-3 and TRBJ1-2, with no clear D. The germline V and J ends were trimmed by 2 bases and 5 bases, with 15 bases remaining between them. The V gene's germline CDR1 is ENHRY and CDR2 SYGVKD. The length of the CDR3 is 15 residues. CDR3 sequence: CAISEIGSKSYGYTF. In nucleotides, the CDR3 is TGTGCCATCAGTGAGATTGGCAGTAAGTCTTATGGCTACACCTTC.

The table lists this clonotype with many counts. The V gene is TRBV7-6, the J gene TRBJ2-1; 15 positions match TRBD2. With V trimmed by 5 bases and J by 2 bases, 7 bases remained unmatched. CDR1 SGHVS and CDR2 FNYEAQ come from the germline V gene. The CDR3 has 18 amino acids. CDR3 nucleotide sequence: TGTGCCAGCAGCCCCAGGACTAGCGGGAGGGCCGCCTACAATGAGCAGTTCTTC. This sequence encodes CASSPRTSGRAAYNEQFF. Full variable domain (rest looked up from reference TRBV7-6 and TRBJ2-1): GAGVSQSPRYKVTKRGQDVALRCDPISGHVSLYWYRQALGQGPEFLTYFNYEAQQDKSGLPNDRFSAERPEGSISTLTIQRTEQRDSAMYRCASSPRTSGRAAYNEQFFGPGTRLTVL.

The chain combines TRBV28 with TRBJ1-5; D gene ambiguous. This CDR3 has 13 residues. Germline values: CDR1 MDHEN, CDR2 SYDVKM. V dropped 4 bases and J dropped 9 bases, with 13 bases sitting between them. CDR3: CASSWAVPGPQHF. CDR3 nucleotide sequence: TGTGCCAGCAGTTGGGCAGTCCCAGGGCCCCAGCATTTT.

This clonotype showed up just a few times. This chain joins TRBV20-1 and TRBJ2-3, with a weak D call TRBD2 (6 bases). V shed 4 bases and J shed 0 bases, with 8 bases lying between them. The CDR3 length is 13 residues. Germline CDR1 is DFQATT and CDR2 is SNEGSKA (reference sequence). The CDR3, as DNA: TGCAGTGCTAACGGAGGGAGCACAGATACGCAGTATTTT. Amino acids: CSANGGSTDTQYF.

In this sample, this clonotype turned up a few times. This chain uses TRBV2 with TRBJ2-7, with D unresolved. CDR3 length: 12 amino acids. The V gene's germline CDR1 is SNHLY and CDR2 FYNNEI. Trimming left V 4 bases short and J 1 base short, with 5 bases between. The CDR3 DNA reads as TGTGCCAGCAGTGTGGGGTCCTACGAGCAGTACTTC. This encodes CASSVGSYEQYF. The entire variable domain, with the rest obtained from reference TRBV2 and TRBJ2-7, is as follows: EPEVTQTPSHQVTQMGQEVILRCVPISNHLYFYWYRQILGQKVEFLVSFYNNEISEKSEIFDDQFSVERPDGSNFTLKIRSTKLEDSAMYFCASSVGSYEQYFGPGTRLTVT.

This clonotype showed up just a few times. J is TRBJ1-1 and V is TRBV5-1, with no clear D. CDR1 SGHRS and CDR2 YFSETQ come from the germline V gene. The CDR3 has 13 amino acids. V dropped 6 bases and J dropped 1 base, with 10 bases sitting between them. The chain's CDR3 is CASTHSPNTEAFF. CDR3 DNA: TGCGCCAGCACTCACAGCCCGAACACTGAAGCTTTCTTT.

This clonotype was observed a few times. The chain carries TRBV19 and TRBJ1-2, with 9 positions matching TRBD1. Germline V lookup: CDR1 LNHDA, CDR2 SQIVND (reference sequence). The CDR3 extends over 14 amino acids. The V and J ends lost 6 bases and 3 bases, in that order; junction bases with no gene match: 5. CDR3: CASRTGGADYGYTF. CDR3 nucleotides: TGTGCCAGTAGAACAGGGGGCGCGGACTATGGCTACACCTTC. Full variable domain (outside the CDR3, taken from reference TRBV19 and TRBJ1-2): DGGITQSPKYLFRKEGQNVTLSCEQNLNHDAMYWYRQDPGQGLRLIYYSQIVNDFQKGDIAEGYSVSREKKESFPLTVTSAQKNPTAFYLCASRTGGADYGYTFGSGTRLTVV.